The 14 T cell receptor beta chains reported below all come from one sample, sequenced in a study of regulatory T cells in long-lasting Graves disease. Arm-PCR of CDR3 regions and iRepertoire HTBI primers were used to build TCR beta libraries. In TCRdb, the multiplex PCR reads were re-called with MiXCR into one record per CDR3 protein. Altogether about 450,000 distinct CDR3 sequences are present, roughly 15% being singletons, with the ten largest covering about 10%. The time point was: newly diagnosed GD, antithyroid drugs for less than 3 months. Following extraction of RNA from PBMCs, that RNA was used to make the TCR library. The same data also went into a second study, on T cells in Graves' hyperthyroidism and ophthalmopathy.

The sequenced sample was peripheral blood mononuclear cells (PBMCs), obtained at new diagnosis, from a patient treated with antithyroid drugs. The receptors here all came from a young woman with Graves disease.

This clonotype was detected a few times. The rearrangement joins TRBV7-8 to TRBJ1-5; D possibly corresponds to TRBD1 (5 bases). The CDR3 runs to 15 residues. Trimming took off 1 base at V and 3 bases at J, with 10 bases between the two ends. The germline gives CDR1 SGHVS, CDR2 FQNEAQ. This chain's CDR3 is CASSLVGQSNQPQHF. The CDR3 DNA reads TGTGCCAGCAGCTTAGTGGGGCAGTCCAATCAGCCCCAGCATTTT.

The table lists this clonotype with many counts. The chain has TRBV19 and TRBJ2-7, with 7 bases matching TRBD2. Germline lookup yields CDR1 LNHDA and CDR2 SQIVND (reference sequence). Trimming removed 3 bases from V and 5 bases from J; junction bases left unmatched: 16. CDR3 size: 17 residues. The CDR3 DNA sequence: TGTGCCAGTAGTATCTCACCCGGCGCTAGCGGCGGGAACGAGCAGTACTTC. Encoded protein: CASSISPGASGGNEQYF.

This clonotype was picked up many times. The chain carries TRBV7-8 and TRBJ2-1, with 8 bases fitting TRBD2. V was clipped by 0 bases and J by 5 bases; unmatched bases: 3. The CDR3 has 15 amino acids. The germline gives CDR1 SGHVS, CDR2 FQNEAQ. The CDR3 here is CASSLAGRAHNEQFF. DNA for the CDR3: TGTGCCAGCAGCTTAGCCGGGAGGGCCCACAATGAGCAGTTCTTC.

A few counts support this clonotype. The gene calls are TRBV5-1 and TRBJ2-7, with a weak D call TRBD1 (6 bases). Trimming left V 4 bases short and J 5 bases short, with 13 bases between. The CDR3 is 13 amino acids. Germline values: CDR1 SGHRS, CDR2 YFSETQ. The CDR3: CASSPSGHHEQYF. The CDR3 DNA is TGCGCCAGCAGCCCATCGGGACACCACGAGCAGTACTTC.

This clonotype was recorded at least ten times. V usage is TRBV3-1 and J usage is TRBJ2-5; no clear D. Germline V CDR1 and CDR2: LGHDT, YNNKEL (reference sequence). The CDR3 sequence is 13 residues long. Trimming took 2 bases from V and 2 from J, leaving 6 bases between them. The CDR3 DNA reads TGTGCCAGCAGCCAACCTTCACAAGAGACCCAGTACTTC. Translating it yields CASSQPSQETQYF.

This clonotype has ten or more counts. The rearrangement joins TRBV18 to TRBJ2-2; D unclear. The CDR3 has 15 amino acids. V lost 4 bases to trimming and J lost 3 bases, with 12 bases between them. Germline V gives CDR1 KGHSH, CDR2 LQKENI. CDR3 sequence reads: CASSLNNGDTGELFF. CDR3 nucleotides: TGTGCCAGCTCACTCAACAACGGAGACACCGGGGAGCTGTTTTTT.

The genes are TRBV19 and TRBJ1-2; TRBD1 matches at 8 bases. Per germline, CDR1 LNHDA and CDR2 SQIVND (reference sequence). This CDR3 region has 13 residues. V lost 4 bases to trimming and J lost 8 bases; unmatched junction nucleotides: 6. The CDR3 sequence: CASSTTGVRGYTF. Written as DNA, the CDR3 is TGTGCCAGTAGTACGACAGGGGTTCGGGGCTACACCTTC.

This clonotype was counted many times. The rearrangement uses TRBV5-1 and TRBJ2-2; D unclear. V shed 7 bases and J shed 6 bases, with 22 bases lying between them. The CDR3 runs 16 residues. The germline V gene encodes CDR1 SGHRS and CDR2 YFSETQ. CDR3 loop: CASAHFANAGSGELFF. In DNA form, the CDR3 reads TGCGCCAGCGCTCATTTTGCTAACGCTGGGTCCGGGGAGCTGTTTTTT.

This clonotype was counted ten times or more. Here the CDR3 DNA reads TGTGCCAGCAGCTTGTCTTTCAGCTTGAACACTGAAGCTTTCTTT. It encodes CASSLSFSLNTEAFF. V is TRBV5-6 and J is TRBJ1-1, with D hard to call. V lost 1 base and J 0 bases, leaving 10 bases between the germline ends. CDR1 is SGHDT and CDR2 is YYEEEE in the germline V gene. The CDR3 is 15 amino acids.

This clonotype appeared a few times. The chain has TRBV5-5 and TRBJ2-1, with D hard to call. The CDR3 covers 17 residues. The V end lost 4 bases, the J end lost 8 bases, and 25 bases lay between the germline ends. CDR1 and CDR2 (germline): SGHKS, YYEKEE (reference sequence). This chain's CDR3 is CASSPRRRHPGMYEQFF. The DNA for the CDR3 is TGTGCCAGCAGCCCTAGGCGGCGGCACCCCGGTATGTATGAGCAGTTCTTC.

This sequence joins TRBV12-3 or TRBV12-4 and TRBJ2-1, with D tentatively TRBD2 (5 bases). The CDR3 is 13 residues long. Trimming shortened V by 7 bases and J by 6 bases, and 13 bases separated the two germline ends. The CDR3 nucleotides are TGTGCCAGCACCTTAGGGCTAGCCAATGAGCAGTTCTTC. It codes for CASTLGLANEQFF.

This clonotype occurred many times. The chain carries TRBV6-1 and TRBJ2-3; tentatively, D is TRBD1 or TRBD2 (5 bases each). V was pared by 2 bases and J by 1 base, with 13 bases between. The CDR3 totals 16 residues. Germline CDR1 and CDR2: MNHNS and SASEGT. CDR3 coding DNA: TGTGCCAGCAGTGAACTAGGGGCCGGGGGCACAGATACGCAGTATTTT. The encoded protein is CASSELGAGGTDTQYF.

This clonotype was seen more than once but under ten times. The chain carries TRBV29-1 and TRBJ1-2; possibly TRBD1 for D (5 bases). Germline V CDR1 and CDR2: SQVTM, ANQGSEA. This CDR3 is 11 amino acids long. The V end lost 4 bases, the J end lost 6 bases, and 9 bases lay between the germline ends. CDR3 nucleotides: TGCAGCGTTGGCCAGGGCGATGGCTACACCTTC. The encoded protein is CSVGQGDGYTF.

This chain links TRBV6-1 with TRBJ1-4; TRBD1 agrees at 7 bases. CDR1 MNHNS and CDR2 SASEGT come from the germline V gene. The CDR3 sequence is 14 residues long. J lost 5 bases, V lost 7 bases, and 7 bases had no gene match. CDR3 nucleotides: TGTGCCAGCACGGACAGGAACCTGAATGAAAAACTGTTTTTT. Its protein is CASTDRNLNEKLFF.